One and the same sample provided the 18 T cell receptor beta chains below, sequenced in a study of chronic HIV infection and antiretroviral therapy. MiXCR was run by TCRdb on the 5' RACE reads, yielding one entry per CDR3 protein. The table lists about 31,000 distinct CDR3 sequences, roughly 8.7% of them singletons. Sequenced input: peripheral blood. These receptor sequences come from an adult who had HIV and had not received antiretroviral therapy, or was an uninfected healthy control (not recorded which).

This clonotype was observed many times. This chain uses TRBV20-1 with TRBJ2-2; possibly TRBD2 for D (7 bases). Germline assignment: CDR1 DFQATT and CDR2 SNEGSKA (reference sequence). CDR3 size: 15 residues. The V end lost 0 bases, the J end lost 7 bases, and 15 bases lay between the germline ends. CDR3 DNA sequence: TGCAGTGCTAGAGATCCGGGGGGCGGAGGCGGGGAGCTGTTTTTT. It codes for CSARDPGGGGGELFF.

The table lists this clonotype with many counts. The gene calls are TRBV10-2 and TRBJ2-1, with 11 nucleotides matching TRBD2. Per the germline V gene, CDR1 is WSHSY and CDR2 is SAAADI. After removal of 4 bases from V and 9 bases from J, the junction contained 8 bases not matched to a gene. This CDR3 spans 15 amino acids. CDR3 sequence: CASSVVAGGSGEQFF. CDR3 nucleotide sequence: TGCGCCAGCAGTGTAGTAGCGGGAGGGTCGGGTGAGCAGTTCTTC.

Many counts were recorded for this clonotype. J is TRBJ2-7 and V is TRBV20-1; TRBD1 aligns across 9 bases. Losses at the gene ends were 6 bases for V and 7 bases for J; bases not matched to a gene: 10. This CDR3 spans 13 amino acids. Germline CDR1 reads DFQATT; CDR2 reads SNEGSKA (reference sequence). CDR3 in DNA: TGCAGTGCCCCGGCGGGGACAGGGTTTGAGCAGTACTTC. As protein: CSAPAGTGFEQYF.

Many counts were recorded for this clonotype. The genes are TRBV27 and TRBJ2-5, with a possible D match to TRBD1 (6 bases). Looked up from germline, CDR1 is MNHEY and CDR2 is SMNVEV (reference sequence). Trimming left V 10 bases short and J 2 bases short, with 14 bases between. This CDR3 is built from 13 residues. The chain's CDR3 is CATGQKTQETQYF. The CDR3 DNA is TGTGCCACCGGACAGAAGACTCAAGAGACCCAGTACTTC.

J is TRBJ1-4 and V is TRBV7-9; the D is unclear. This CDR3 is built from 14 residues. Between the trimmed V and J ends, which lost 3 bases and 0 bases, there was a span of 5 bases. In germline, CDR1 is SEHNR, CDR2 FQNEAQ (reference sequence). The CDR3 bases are TGTGCCAGCAGCTTTCAAGCAACTAATGAAAAACTGTTTTTT. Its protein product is CASSFQATNEKLFF.

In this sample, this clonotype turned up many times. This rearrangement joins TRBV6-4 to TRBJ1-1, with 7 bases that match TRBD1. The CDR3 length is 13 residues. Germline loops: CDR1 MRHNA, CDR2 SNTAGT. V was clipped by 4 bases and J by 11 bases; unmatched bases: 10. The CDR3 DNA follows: TGTGCCAGCAGTGTCTCCTTACAGGGGACGGCTTTCTTT. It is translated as CASSVSLQGTAFF.

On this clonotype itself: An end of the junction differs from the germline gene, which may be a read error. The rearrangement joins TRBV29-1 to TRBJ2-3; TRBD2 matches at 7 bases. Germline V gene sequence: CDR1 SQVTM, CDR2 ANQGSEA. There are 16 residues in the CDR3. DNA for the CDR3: TGCTGCGTTGTGACTAGCAGCCCTACGAGCACAGATACGCAGTATTTT. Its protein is CCVVTSSPTSTDTQYF.

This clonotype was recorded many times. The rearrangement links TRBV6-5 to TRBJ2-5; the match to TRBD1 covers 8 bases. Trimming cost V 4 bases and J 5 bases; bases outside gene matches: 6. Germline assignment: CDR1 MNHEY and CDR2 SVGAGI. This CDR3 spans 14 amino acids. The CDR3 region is CASSSRQGRETQYF. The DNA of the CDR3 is TGTGCCAGCAGTTCTAGACAGGGGCGGGAGACCCAGTACTTC.

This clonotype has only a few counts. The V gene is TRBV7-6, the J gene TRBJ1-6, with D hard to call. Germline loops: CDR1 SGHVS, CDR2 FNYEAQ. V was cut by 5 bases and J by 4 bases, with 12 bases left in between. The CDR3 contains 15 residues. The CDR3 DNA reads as TGTGCCAGCAGCCTTTCGGCCCCTTATAATTCACCCCTCCACTTT. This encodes CASSLSAPYNSPLHF.

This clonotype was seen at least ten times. The CDR3 coding sequence is TGTGCCAGCACCTACAGGGGGGCAGCCAAAAACATTCAGTACTTC. Amino acids: CASTYRGAAKNIQYF. This chain joins TRBV25-1 and TRBJ2-4; 8 nucleotides align to TRBD1. V shed 7 bases, J shed 0 bases, and the junction held 5 bases outside the gene matches. The V gene's germline CDR1 is MGHDK and CDR2 SYGVNS. CDR3 length: 15 amino acids.

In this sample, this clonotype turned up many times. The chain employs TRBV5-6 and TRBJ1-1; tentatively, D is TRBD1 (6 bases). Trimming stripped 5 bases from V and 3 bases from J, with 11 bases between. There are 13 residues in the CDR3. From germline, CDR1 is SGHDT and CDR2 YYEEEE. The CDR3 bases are TGTGCCAGCAGTGTGGGGGCTGACACTGAAGCTTTCTTT. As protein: CASSVGADTEAFF. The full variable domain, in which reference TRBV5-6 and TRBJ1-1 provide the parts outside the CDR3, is DAGVTQSPTHLIKTRGQQVTLRCSPKSGHDTVSWYQQALGQGPQFIFQYYEEEERQRGNFPDRFSGHQFPNYSSELNVNALLLGDSALYLCASSVGADTEAFFGQGTRLTVV.

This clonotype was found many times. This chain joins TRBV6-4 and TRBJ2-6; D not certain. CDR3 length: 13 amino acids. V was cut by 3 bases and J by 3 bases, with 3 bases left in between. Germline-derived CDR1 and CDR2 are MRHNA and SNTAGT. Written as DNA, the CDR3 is TGTGCCAGCAGTGAAGGTGGGGCCAACGTCCTGACTTTC. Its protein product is CASSEGGANVLTF.

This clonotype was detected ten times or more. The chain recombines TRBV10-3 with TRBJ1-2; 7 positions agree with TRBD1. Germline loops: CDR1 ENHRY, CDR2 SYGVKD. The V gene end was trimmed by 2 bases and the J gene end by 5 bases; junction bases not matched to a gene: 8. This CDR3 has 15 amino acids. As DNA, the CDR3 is TGTGCCATCAGTGAGAGGGGAGACAGGGTTTATGGCTACACCTTC. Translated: CAISERGDRVYGYTF.

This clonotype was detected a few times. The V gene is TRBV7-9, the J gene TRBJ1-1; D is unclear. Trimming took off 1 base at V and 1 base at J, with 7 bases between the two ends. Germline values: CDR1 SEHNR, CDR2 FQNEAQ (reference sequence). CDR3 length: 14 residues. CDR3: CASSLGGPNTEAFF. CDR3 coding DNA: TGTGCCAGCAGCTTAGGAGGGCCGAACACTGAAGCTTTCTTT.

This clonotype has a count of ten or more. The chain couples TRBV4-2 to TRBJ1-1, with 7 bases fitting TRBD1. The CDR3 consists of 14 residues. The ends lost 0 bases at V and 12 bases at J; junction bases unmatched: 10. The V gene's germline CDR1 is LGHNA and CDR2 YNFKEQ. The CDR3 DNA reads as TGTGCCAGCAGCCAAGATCTTGGTACAGGGGAATCTTTCTTT. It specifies CASSQDLGTGESFF.

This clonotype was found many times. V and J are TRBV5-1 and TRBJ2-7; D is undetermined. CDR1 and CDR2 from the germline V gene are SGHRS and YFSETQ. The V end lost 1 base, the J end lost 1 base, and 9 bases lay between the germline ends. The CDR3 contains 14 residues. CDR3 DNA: TGCGCCAGCAGCTTGTGGACGGAATCCTACGAGCAGTACTTC. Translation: CASSLWTESYEQYF.

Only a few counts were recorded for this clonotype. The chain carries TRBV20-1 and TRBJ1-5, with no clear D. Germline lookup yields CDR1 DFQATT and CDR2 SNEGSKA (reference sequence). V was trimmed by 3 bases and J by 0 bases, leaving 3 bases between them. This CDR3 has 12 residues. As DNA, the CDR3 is TGCAGTGCTAGCTCTAGCAATCAGCCCCAGCATTTT. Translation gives CSASSSNQPQHF.

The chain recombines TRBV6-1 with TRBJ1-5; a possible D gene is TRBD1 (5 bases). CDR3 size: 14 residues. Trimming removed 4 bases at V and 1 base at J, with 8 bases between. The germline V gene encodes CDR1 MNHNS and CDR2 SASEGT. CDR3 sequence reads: CASSAGISNQPQHF. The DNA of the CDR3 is TGTGCCAGCAGTGCAGGGATAAGCAATCAGCCCCAGCATTTT.